Listed below are T cell receptor beta chains from one sample, sequenced in a study of blood T cells in healthy people across ages. TCRdb reanalysed the 5' RACE reads using MiXCR and keeps one entry per CDR3 protein. The sample shows some 670,000 distinct CDR3 sequences, approximately 52% of them seen only once. Sequenced material: blood. The receptors shown here come from a woman of 80 years or more in good health. Both conserved end residues are part of each CDR3. Each record gives: D gene, J gene, clone size, V gene, CDR3 DNA, CDR3 protein. D genes are given only for firm matches. Rows give clone size only sometimes, using once, few, many, or a class for an expanded clone.

D: TRBD2
J: TRBJ2-5
size: NA
V: TRBV24-1
DNA: TGTGCCACCAGTGATTTCAAGACTAGCGGGAGTAGTTTGGAGACCCAGTACTTC
CDR3: CATSDFKTSGSSLETQYF

D: NA
J: TRBJ2-3
size: many
V: TRBV24-1
DNA: TGTGCCACCAGTGTTGGGGGGCACAAAGATACGCAGTATTTT
CDR3: CATSVGGHKDTQYF

D: NA
J: TRBJ1-5
size: NA
V: TRBV29-1
DNA: TGCAGCGCCCAGGTGTCTAGCAATCAGCCCCAGCATTTT
CDR3: CSAQVSSNQPQHF

D: NA
J: TRBJ1-5
size: many
V: TRBV5-1
DNA: TGCGCCAGCAGCTCTGACGGGTCGATATATCAGCCCCAGCATTTT
CDR3: CASSSDGSIYQPQHF

D: TRBD2
J: TRBJ2-1
size: few
V: TRBV27
DNA: TGTGCCAGCAGTTTAAGTGTTGGAGTGAGCGGGGGGACCAATGAGCAGTTCTTC
CDR3: CASSLSVGVSGGTNEQFF

D: NA
J: TRBJ2-1
size: few
V: TRBV14
DNA: TGTGCCAGCAGCCAAGACAACTCCTACAATGAGCAGTTCTTC
CDR3: CASSQDNSYNEQFF

D: NA
J: TRBJ2-3
size: NA
V: TRBV12-3/TRBV12-4
DNA: TGTGCCAGCAGTTTTCGGAGAACAGATACGCAGTATTTT
CDR3: CASSFRRTDTQYF

D: NA
J: TRBJ2-1
size: many
V: TRBV12-3/TRBV12-4
DNA: TGTGCCAGCAGTCCAAGACTCCTTTCGGTCTACAATGAGCAGTTCTTC
CDR3: CASSPRLLSVYNEQFF

D: TRBD1
J: TRBJ1-5
size: NA
V: TRBV28
DNA: TGTGCCAGCAGGCTGACAGGGTTTCTGCCCCAGCATTTT
CDR3: CASRLTGFLPQHF

D: NA
J: TRBJ2-1
size: NA
V: TRBV9
DNA: TGTGCCAGGTATAGGGGGAATGAGCAGTTCTTC
CDR3: CARYRGNEQFF

D: NA
J: TRBJ2-1
size: NA
V: TRBV19
DNA: TGTGCCAGTAGTACCAGACCTGCCTACAATGAGCAGTTCTTC
CDR3: CASSTRPAYNEQFF

D: TRBD2
J: TRBJ2-3
size: NA
V: TRBV7-3
DNA: TGTGCCAGGTCGCTAGCGGGAGGGACAAATAGCACAGATACGCAGTATTTT
CDR3: CARSLAGGTNSTDTQYF

D: NA
J: TRBJ2-2
size: many
V: TRBV3-1
DNA: TGTGCCAGCAGCCGGGATCACGGGGAGCTGTTTTTT
CDR3: CASSRDHGELFF

D: NA
J: TRBJ2-1
size: few
V: TRBV9
DNA: TGTGCCAGCGGCAAGAGAGGCCTACTCAATGAGCAGTTCTTC
CDR3: CASGKRGLLNEQFF

D: TRBD1
J: TRBJ2-6
size: few
V: TRBV11-2
DNA: TGTGCCAGCCGGGACAGAGCTAACTCTGGGGCCAACGTCCTGACTTTC
CDR3: CASRDRANSGANVLTF

D: TRBD1
J: TRBJ2-7
size: NA
V: TRBV3-1
DNA: TGTGCCAGCAGCCATGGGACAGGGGGGGGATATGGGCAGTACTTC
CDR3: CASSHGTGGGYGQYF

D: TRBD1
J: TRBJ1-6
size: many
V: TRBV28
DNA: TGTGCCAGCAGCCTAGGGGGACAGGGCGACCTAGATTCACCCCTCCACTTT
CDR3: CASSLGGQGDLDSPLHF

D: TRBD2
J: TRBJ2-1
size: NA
V: TRBV6-5
DNA: TGTGCCAGCAGCGGAGGAGCGGGGGGGCACAATGAGCAGTTCTTC
CDR3: CASSGGAGGHNEQFF

D: TRBD1
J: TRBJ2-1
size: NA
V: TRBV20-1
DNA: TGCAGTGCTCCGCGACAGGGTAACTACAATGAGCAGTTCTTC
CDR3: CSAPRQGNYNEQFF

D: NA
J: TRBJ2-2
size: few
V: TRBV7-9
DNA: TGTGCCAGCAGCTCAACTACTCTGAACACCGGGGAGCTGTTTTTT
CDR3: CASSSTTLNTGELFF

D: NA
J: TRBJ2-7
size: many
V: TRBV12-3/TRBV12-4
DNA: TGTGCCAGCATGAGGACGGAGTCCTACGAGCAGTACTTC
CDR3: CASMRTESYEQYF

D: TRBD1
J: TRBJ1-2
size: NA
V: TRBV29-1
DNA: TGCAGCGCCGGGCGGGACAGGTGTGGCTACACCTTC
CDR3: CSAGRDRCGYTF

D: NA
J: TRBJ2-7
size: NA
V: TRBV2
DNA: TGTGCCAGCAGTGGGGGCCGAGGCTTCTACAATGAGCAGTACTTC
CDR3: CASSGGRGFYNEQYF

D: NA
J: TRBJ2-7
size: NA
V: TRBV28
DNA: TGTGCCAGCAGCTCCCGCTGGGATGGCGAGCAGTACTTC
CDR3: CASSSRWDGEQYF

D: TRBD2
J: TRBJ2-3
size: NA
V: TRBV28
DNA: TGTGCCAGCATCCGGGGAGGGGCAGCAGATACGCAGTATTTT
CDR3: CASIRGGAADTQYF

D: NA
J: TRBJ2-1
size: NA
V: TRBV11-2
DNA: TGTGCCAGCAGCCCTGAGGGGGGTCGGGCCTACAATGAGCAGTTCTTC
CDR3: CASSPEGGRAYNEQFF

D: NA
J: TRBJ2-3
size: NA
V: TRBV14
DNA: TGTGCCAGCAGCCAAGAGTACTATCGCACAGATACGCAGTATTTT
CDR3: CASSQEYYRTDTQYF

D: NA
J: TRBJ2-7
size: NA
V: TRBV5-1
DNA: TGCGCCAGCAGCTTGTTCTCGGGGAGCTCCTACGAGCAGTACTTC
CDR3: CASSLFSGSSYEQYF

D: TRBD1
J: TRBJ2-1
size: NA
V: TRBV7-2
DNA: TGTGCCAGCAGCGACGATAGAACAGGGGGAGAGACCCAGTTCTTC
CDR3: CASSDDRTGGETQFF

D: NA
J: TRBJ2-3
size: NA
V: TRBV20-1
DNA: TGCAGTGCCGCCCGGGGACGGACAGATACGCAGTATTTT
CDR3: CSAARGRTDTQYF

D: NA
J: TRBJ2-1
size: NA
V: TRBV10-3
DNA: TGTGCCACCGCGGTGGAGGACTACAATGAGCAGTTCTTC
CDR3: CATAVEDYNEQFF

D: TRBD2
J: TRBJ2-5
size: NA
V: TRBV13
DNA: TGTGCCAGCAGCTTGGGACCCGGGACTAGCGGAGGCGAGACCCAGTACTTC
CDR3: CASSLGPGTSGGETQYF

D: NA
J: TRBJ2-7
size: few
V: TRBV6-5
DNA: TGTGCCAGCAGTTACTCCGGGGCAACAGGGCAACGAGCCTACGAGCAGTACTTC
CDR3: CASSYSGATGQRAYEQYF

D: TRBD1
J: TRBJ1-2
size: once
V: TRBV9
DNA: TGTGCCGGCAGCACAAAGGACAGGGGGGAGTATGGCTACACCTTC
CDR3: CAGSTKDRGEYGYTF

D: TRBD2
J: TRBJ2-1
size: NA
V: TRBV7-8
DNA: TGTGCCAGCAGCGAGCTAACGGGACTAAACTACAATGAGCAGTTCTTC
CDR3: CASSELTGLNYNEQFF

D: TRBD2
J: TRBJ2-1
size: many
V: TRBV27
DNA: TGTGCCAGCAGTTTGGGAGGGGCCGGCAATGAGCAGTTCTTC
CDR3: CASSLGGAGNEQFF

D: NA
J: TRBJ2-3
size: NA
V: TRBV20-1
DNA: TGCAGTGCTGCCCTTCCCGGCCAGGCTCCGCAGTATTTT
CDR3: CSAALPGQAPQYF

D: TRBD1
J: TRBJ2-3
size: many
V: TRBV7-3
DNA: TGTGCCAGCAGCTTAACCGGACAGGGCACAGATACGCAGTATTTT
CDR3: CASSLTGQGTDTQYF

D: TRBD2
J: TRBJ2-1
size: many
V: TRBV11-2
DNA: TGTGCCAGCAGCTTAAGGCTAGCGGGGATCTACAATGAGCAGTTCTTC
CDR3: CASSLRLAGIYNEQFF

D: TRBD1
J: TRBJ1-5
size: NA
V: TRBV6-1
DNA: TGTGCCAGCAGTGAACGCCCCGGACAGGGGGATCAGCCCCAGCATTTT
CDR3: CASSERPGQGDQPQHF

D: TRBD1
J: TRBJ1-5
size: NA
V: TRBV2
DNA: TGTGCCAGCGCGGACAGGCGCAATCAGCCCCAGCATTTT
CDR3: CASADRRNQPQHF

D: NA
J: TRBJ2-3
size: NA
V: TRBV9
DNA: TGTGCCAGCAGCCCCCCACTTCGAGGGTCGTACACAGATACGCAGTATTTT
CDR3: CASSPPLRGSYTDTQYF

D: NA
J: TRBJ2-1
size: NA
V: TRBV29-1
DNA: TGCAGCGTTCGGGAGTCGGATTACAATGAGCAGTTCTTC
CDR3: CSVRESDYNEQFF

D: NA
J: TRBJ2-7
size: NA
V: TRBV6-5
DNA: TGTGCCAGCAGCCCCCATCTAGTCACCGACGAGCAGTACTTC
CDR3: CASSPHLVTDEQYF

D: TRBD1
J: TRBJ2-2
size: NA
V: TRBV9
DNA: TGTGCCAGCAGCGTTGGGACAGGGGGGGCCGGGGAGCTGTTTTTT
CDR3: CASSVGTGGAGELFF

D: NA
J: TRBJ2-3
size: NA
V: TRBV29-1
DNA: TGCAGCTCTTGGGGGGCTGCAGATACGCAGTATTTT
CDR3: CSSWGAADTQYF

D: TRBD2
J: TRBJ2-1
size: NA
V: TRBV29-1
DNA: TGCAGCGTTGATCGGGGTCTGAGCGGGGGGGCCAGGGAGCAGTTCTTC
CDR3: CSVDRGLSGGAREQFF

D: TRBD1
J: TRBJ2-7
size: NA
V: TRBV27
DNA: TGTACCAGCAGTTCCCCCGGGACAGGGGCCTACGAGCAGTACTTC
CDR3: CTSSSPGTGAYEQYF

D: NA
J: TRBJ1-6
size: few
V: TRBV7-2
DNA: TGTGCCAGCAGCCCCGTGAGGTGGGATGGGTCACCCCTCCACTTT
CDR3: CASSPVRWDGSPLHF

D: NA
J: TRBJ2-2
size: NA
V: TRBV20-1
DNA: TGCAGTGCTAGTGATTCAGGGAGCACCGGGGAGCTGTTTTTT
CDR3: CSASDSGSTGELFF

D: NA
J: TRBJ1-1
size: once
V: TRBV5-1
DNA: TGCGCCAGCAGCTTCTTAGGACAATCGAACACTGAAGCTTTCTTT
CDR3: CASSFLGQSNTEAFF

D: TRBD2
J: TRBJ2-4
size: NA
V: TRBV7-6
DNA: TGTGCCAGCAGCTTAGGAGCGGGAAGGTCGAACATTCAGTACTTC
CDR3: CASSLGAGRSNIQYF

D: NA
J: TRBJ2-7
size: NA
V: TRBV6-5
DNA: TGTGCCAGCCGGGTTCGAGGGGGACTCTACGAGCAGTACTTC
CDR3: CASRVRGGLYEQYF

D: NA
J: TRBJ2-1
size: NA
V: TRBV7-2
DNA: TGTGCCAGCAGCCCATATTTAGAAGAGCAGTTCTTC
CDR3: CASSPYLEEQFF